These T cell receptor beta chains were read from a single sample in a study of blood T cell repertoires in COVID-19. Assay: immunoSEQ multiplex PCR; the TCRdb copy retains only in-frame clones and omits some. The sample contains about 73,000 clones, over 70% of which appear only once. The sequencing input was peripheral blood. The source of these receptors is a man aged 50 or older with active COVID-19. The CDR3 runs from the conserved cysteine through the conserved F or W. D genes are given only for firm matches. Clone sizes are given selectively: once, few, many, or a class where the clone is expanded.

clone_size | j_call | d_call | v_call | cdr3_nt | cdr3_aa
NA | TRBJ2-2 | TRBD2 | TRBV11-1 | TGTGCCAGCAGCAAACCTAGCGGCACCGGGGAGCTGTTTTTT | CASSKPSGTGELFF
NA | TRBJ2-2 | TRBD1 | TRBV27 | TGTGCCAGCAGGGGGGACAGGGGGCGTTTTGGATCCGGGGAGCTGTTTTTT | CASRGDRGRFGSGELFF
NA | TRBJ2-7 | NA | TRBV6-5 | TGTGCCAGCACCAGAGGTCAGGGAAACGAGCAGTACTTC | CASTRGQGNEQYF
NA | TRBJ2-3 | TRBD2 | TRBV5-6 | TGTGCCAGCAGCCATAGCGGGGGGGCCCCCCGCGGCACAGATACGCAGTATTTT | CASSHSGGAPRGTDTQYF
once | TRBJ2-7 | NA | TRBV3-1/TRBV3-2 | TGTGCCAGCAGCCAAGATCTGGGAGATCGGCAGTACTTC | CASSQDLGDRQYF
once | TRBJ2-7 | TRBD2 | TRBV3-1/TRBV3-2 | TGTGCCAGCAGCCAAGATTTTACTAGCGATTCCTACGAGCAGTACTTC | CASSQDFTSDSYEQYF
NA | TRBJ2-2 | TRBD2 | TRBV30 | TGTGCCTGGAGTATTAGCGGGAGCTGGAACACCGGGGAGCTGTTTTTT | CAWSISGSWNTGELFF
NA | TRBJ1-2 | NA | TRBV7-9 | TGTGCCAGCAGCTTGAGTATTTCTGGCTACACCTTC | CASSLSISGYTF
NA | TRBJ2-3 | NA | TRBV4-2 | TGTGCCAGCAGCCCCCGGAGGGCCGGCACAGATACGCAGTATTTT | CASSPRRAGTDTQYF
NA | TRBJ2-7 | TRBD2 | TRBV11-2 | TGTGCCAGCAGCTTATCCCGGGGGGAAGGCAGCGAGCAGTACTTC | CASSLSRGEGSEQYF
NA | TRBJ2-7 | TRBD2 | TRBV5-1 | TGCGCCAGCAGCTTAAATCCCGGCGGACTAGCGGACGAGCAGTACTTC | CASSLNPGGLADEQYF
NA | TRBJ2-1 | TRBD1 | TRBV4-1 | TGCGCCAGCAGCCAAGGGGGACAGGGAAATTTTAGGGCCAATGAGCAGTTCTTC | CASSQGGQGNFRANEQFF
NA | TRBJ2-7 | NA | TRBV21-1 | TGTGCCAGCAGCAAAGGTGGCAGGGTGTGGGCCTACGAGCAGTACTTC | CASSKGGRVWAYEQYF
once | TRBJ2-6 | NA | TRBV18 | TGTGCCAGCTCACCTACGACAGGACCCCGCTCTGGGGCCAACGTCCTGACTTTC | CASSPTTGPRSGANVLTF
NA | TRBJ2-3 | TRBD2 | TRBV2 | TGTGCCAGCAGTGAAAGGGTGGGCGGGGGGCTCACAGATACGCAGTATTTT | CASSERVGGGLTDTQYF
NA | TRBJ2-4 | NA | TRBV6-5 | TGTGCCAGCAGATTCGGTCAGGGGAACATTCAGTACTTC | CASRFGQGNIQYF
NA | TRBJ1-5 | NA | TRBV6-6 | TGTGCCAGCAGCCGAGCGCGCCAGGGTACTAGCAATCAGCCCCAGCATTTT | CASSRARQGTSNQPQHF
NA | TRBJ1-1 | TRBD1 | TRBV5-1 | TGCGCCAGCAGCTTGCCCCTTTCCCCAGGGGGCGACACTGAAGCTTTCTTT | CASSLPLSPGGDTEAFF
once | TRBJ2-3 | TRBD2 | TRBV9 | TGTGCCAGCAGCGTAGCTCCAAGATCGGGGCTAGCGGGAGATGAAGATACGCAGTATTTT | CASSVAPRSGLAGDEDTQYF
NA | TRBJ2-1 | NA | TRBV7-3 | TGTGCCAGCAGCTCCACAGGGTATTCTCCTGGGTGGGCATACAATGAGCAGTTCTTC | CASSSTGYSPGWAYNEQFF
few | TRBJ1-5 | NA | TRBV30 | TGTGCCTGGAGTGTATCAGGGGTCCCGCCCCAGCATTTT | CAWSVSGVPPQHF
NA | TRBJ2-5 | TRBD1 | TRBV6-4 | TGTGCCAGCAGTGACCCCGGGCAACCGGGACAGGGGTGGGAGACCCAGTACTTC | CASSDPGQPGQGWETQYF
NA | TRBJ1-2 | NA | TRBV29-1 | TGCAGCGTGGTAACAGGGACGAACCCTTACACCTTC | CSVVTGTNPYTF